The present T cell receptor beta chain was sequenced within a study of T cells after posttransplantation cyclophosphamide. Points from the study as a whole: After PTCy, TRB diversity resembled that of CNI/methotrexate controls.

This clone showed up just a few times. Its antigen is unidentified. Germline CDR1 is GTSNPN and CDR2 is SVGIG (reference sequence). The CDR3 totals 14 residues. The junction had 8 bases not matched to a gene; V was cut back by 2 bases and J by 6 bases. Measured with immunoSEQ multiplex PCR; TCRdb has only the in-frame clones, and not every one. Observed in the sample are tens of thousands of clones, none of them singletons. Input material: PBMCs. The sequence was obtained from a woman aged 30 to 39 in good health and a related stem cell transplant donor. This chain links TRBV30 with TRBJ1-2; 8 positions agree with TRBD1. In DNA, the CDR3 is TGTGCCTGGAGTCCTACCCAGGGGGCGCATGGCTACACCTTC. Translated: CAWSPTQGAHGYTF.